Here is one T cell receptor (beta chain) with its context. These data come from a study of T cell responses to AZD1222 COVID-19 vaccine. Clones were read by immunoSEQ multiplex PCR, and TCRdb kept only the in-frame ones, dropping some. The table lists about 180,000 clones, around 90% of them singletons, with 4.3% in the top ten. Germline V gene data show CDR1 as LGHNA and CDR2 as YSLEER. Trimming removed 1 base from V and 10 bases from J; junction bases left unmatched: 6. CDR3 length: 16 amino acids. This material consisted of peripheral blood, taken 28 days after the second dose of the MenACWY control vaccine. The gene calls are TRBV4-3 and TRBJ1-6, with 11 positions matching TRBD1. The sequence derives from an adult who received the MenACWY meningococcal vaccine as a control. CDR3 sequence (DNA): TGCGCCAGCAGCCAAGGGACAGGGGGCGATGGCTCACCCCTCCACTTT. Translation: CASSQGTGGDGSPLHF.